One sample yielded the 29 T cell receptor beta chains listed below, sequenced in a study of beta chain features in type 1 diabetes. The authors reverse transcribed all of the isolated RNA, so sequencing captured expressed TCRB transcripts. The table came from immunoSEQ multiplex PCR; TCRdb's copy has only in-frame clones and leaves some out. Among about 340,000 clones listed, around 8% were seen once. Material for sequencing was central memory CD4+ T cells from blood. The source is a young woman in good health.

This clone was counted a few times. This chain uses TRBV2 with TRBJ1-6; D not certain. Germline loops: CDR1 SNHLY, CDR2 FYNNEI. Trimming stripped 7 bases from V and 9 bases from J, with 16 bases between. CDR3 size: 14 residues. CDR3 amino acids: CASKVRGSGSPLHF. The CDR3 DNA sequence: TGTGCCAGCAAGGTCAGAGGGAGCGGTTCACCCCTCCACTTT.

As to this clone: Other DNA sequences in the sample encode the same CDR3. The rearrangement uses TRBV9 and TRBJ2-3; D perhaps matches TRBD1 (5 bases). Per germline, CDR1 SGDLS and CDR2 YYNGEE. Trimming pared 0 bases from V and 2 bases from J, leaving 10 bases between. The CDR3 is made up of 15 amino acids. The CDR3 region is CASSVVAGHTDTQYF. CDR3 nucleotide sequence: TGTGCCAGCAGCGTAGTGGCCGGACACACAGATACGCAGTATTTT.

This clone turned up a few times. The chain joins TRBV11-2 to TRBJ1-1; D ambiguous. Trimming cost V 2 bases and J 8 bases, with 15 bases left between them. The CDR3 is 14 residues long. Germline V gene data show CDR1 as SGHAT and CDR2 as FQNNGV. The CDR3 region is CASSLMGSALEAFF. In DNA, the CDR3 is TGTGCCAGCAGCTTAATGGGCAGCGCGCTCGAAGCTTTCTTT.

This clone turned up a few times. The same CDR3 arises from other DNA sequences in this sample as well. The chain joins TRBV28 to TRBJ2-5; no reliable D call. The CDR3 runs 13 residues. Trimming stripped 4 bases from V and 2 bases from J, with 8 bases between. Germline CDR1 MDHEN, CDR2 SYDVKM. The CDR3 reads CASSSGLQETQYF. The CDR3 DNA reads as TGTGCCAGCAGTTCGGGTTTACAAGAGACCCAGTACTTC.

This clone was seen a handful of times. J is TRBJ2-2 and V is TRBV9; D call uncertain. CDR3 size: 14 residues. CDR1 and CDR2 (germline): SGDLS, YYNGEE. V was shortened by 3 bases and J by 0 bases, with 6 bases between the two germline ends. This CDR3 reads CASSARANTGELFF. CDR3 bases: TGTGCCAGCAGCGCCCGGGCGAACACCGGGGAGCTGTTTTTT.

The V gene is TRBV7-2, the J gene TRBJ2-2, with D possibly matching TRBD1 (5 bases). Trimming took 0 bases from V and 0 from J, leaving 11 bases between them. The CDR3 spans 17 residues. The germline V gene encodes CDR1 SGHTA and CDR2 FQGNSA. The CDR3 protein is CASSLALDTSNTGELFF. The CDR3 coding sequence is TGTGCCAGCAGCTTAGCCCTGGACACCTCGAACACCGGGGAGCTGTTTTTT. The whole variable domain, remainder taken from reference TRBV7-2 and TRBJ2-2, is GAGVSQSPSNKVTEKGKDVELRCDPISGHTALYWYRQSLGQGLEFLIYFQGNSAPDKSGLPSDRFSAERTGGSVSTLTIQRTQQEDSAVYLCASSLALDTSNTGELFFGEGSRLTVL.

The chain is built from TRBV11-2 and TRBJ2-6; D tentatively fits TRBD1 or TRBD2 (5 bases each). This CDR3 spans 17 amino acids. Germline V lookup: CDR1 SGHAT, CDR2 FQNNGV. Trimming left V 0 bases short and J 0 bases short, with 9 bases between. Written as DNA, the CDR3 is TGTGCCAGCAGCTTAGACGGGGCTAGCTCTGGGGCCAACGTCCTGACTTTC. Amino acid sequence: CASSLDGASSGANVLTF.

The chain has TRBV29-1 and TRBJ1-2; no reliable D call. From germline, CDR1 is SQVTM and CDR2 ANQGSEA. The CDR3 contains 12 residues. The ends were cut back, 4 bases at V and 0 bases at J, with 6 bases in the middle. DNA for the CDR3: TGCAGCGTTGGCCCAACTAACTATGGCTACACCTTC. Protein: CSVGPTNYGYTF.

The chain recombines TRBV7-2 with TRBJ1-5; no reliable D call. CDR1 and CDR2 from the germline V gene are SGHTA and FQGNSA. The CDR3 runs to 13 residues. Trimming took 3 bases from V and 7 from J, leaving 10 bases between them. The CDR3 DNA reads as TGTGCCAGCAGCTTCGGGAGAGCCCAGCCCCAGCATTTT. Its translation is CASSFGRAQPQHF. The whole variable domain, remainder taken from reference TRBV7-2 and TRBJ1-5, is GAGVSQSPSNKVTEKGKDVELRCDPISGHTALYWYRQSLGQGLEFLIYFQGNSAPDKSGLPSDRFSAERTGGSVSTLTIQRTQQEDSAVYLCASSFGRAQPQHFGDGTRLSIL.

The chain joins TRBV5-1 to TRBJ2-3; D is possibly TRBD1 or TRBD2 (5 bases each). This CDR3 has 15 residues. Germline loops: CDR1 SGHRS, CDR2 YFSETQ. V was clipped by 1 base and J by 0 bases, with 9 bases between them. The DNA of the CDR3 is TGCGCCAGCAGCTTGAGAGGGGCTAGCACAGATACGCAGTATTTT. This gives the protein CASSLRGASTDTQYF. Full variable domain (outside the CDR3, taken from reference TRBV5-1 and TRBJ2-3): KAGVTQTPRYLIKTRGQQVTLSCSPISGHRSVSWYQQTPGQGLQFLFEYFSETQRNKGNFPGRFSGRQFSNSRSEMNVSTLELGDSALYLCASSLRGASTDTQYFGPGTRLTVL.

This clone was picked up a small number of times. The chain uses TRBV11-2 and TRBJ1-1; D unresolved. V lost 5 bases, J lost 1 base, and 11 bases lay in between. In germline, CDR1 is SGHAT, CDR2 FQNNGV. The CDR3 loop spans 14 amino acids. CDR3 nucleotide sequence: TGTGCCAGCAGCCAGATTACAGCGAACACTGAAGCTTTCTTT. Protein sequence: CASSQITANTEAFF.

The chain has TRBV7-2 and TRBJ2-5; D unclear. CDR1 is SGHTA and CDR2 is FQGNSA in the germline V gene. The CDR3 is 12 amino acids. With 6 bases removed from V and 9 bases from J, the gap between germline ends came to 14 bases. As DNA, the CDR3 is TGTGCCAGCAGTAAAAACTATAGGGCCCAGTACTTC. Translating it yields CASSKNYRAQYF.

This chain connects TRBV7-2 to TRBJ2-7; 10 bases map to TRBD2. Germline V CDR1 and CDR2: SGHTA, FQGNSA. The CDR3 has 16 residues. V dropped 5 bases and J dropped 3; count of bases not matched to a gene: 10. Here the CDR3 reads CASSQEGTSEIYEQYF. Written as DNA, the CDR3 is TGTGCCAGCAGCCAAGAAGGGACTAGCGAGATCTACGAGCAGTACTTC. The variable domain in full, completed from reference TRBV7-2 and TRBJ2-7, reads GAGVSQSPSNKVTEKGKDVELRCDPISGHTALYWYRQSLGQGLEFLIYFQGNSAPDKSGLPSDRFSAERTGGSVSTLTIQRTQQEDSAVYLCASSQEGTSEIYEQYFGPGTRLTVT.

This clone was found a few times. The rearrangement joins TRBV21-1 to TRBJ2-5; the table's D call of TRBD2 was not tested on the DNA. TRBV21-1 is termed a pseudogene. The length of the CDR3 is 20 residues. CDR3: CASSPTNGLAGNRVQETQYF. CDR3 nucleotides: TGTGCCAGCAGCCCCACGAATGGACTAGCGGGAAACAGGGTGCAAGAGACCCAGTACTTC.

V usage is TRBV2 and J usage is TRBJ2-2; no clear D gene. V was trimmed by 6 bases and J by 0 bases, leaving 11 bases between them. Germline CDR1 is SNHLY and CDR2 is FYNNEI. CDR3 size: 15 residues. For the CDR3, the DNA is TGTGCCAGCAGCTTAAGACCGTCGAACACCGGGGAGCTGTTTTTT. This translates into CASSLRPSNTGELFF.

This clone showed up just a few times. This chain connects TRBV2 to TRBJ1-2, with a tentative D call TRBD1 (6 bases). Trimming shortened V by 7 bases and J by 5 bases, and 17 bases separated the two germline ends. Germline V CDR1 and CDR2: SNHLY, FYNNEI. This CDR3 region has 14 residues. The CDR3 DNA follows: TGTGCCAGCACTCGGGAGGGCAGGGGATATGGCTACACCTTC. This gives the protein CASTREGRGYGYTF.

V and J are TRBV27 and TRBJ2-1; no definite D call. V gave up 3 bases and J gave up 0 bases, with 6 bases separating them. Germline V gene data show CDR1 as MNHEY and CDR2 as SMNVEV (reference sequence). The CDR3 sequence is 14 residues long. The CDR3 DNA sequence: TGTGCCAGCAGTTTCCTCGACTCCTACAATGAGCAGTTCTTC. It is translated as CASSFLDSYNEQFF.

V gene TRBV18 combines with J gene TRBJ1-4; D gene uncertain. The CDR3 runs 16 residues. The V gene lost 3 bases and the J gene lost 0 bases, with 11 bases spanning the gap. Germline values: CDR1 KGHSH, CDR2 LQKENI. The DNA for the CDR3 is TGTGCCAGCTCACCGACCCAGGTAGCAACTAATGAAAAACTGTTTTTT. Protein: CASSPTQVATNEKLFF. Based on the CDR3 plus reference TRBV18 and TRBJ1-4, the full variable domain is NAGVMQNPRHLVRRRGQEARLRCSPMKGHSHVYWYRQLPEEGLKFMVYLQKENIIDESGMPKERFSAEFPKEGPSILRIQQVVRGDSAAYFCASSPTQVATNEKLFFGSGTQLSVL.

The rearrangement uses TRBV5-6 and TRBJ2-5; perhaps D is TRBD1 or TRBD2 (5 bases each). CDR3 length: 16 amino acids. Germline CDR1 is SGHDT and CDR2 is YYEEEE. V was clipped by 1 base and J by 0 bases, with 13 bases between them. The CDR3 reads CASSLLSGRNQETQYF. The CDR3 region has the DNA TGTGCCAGCAGCTTGCTATCGGGACGGAACCAAGAGACCCAGTACTTC.

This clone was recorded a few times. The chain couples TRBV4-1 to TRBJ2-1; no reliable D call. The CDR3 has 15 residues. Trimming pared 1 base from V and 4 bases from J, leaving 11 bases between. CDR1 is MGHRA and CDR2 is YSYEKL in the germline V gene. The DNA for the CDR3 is TGCGCCAGCAGCCAAGGAATAATGGGTTACAATGAGCAGTTCTTC. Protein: CASSQGIMGYNEQFF.

The CDR3 protein is CASSLALNRPQETQYF. The DNA of the CDR3 is TGTGCCAGCAGCTTAGCTTTAAACAGGCCCCAAGAGACCCAGTACTTC. The chain has TRBV7-8 and TRBJ2-5; tentatively, D is TRBD1 (5 bases). CDR3 length: 16 amino acids. Trimming took 0 bases from V and 1 from J, leaving 12 bases between them. Germline lookup yields CDR1 SGHVS and CDR2 FQNEAQ.

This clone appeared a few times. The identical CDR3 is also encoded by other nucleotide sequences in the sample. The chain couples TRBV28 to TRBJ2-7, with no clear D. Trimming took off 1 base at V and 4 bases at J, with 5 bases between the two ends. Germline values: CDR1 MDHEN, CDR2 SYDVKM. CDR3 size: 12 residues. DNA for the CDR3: TGTGCCAGCAGTTTATCCCAGTACGAGCAGTACTTC. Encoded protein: CASSLSQYEQYF.

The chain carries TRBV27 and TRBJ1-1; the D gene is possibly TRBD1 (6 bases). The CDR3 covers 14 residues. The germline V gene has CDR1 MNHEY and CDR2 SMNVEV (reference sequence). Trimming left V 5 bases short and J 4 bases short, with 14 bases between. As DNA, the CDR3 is TGTGCCAGCAGTCGGTCAGGGGTGGGCACTGAAGCTTTCTTT. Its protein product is CASSRSGVGTEAFF.

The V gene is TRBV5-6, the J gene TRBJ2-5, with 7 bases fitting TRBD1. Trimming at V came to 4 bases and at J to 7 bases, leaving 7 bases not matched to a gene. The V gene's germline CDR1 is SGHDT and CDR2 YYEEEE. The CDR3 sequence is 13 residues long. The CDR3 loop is CASSHRDSVTQYF. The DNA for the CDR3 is TGTGCCAGCAGCCATAGGGACAGTGTGACCCAGTACTTC.

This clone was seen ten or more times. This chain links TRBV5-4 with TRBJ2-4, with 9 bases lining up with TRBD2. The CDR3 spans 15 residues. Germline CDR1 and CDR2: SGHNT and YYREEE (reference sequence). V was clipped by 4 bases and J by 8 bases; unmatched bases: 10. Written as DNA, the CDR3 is TGTGCCAGCAGCCAAGAAGCGGGAGGCGTGGACATTCAGTACTTC. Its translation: CASSQEAGGVDIQYF.

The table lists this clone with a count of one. The CDR3 here is CASSYPASGDYEQYF. The CDR3 bases are TGTGCCAGCAGTTACCCCGCTAGCGGTGATTACGAGCAGTACTTC. The V call is TRBV6-6, the J call TRBJ2-7; 7 bases align to TRBD2. The CDR3 loop spans 15 amino acids. With V trimmed by 2 bases and J by 4 bases, 8 bases remained unmatched. The V gene's germline CDR1 is MNHNY and CDR2 SVGAGI (reference sequence).

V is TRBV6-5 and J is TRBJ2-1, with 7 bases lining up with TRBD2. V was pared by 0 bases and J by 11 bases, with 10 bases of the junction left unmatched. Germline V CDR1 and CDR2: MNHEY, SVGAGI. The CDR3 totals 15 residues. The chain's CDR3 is CASSYSILAGVKQFF. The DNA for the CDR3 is TGTGCCAGCAGTTACTCGATCTTGGCGGGGGTAAAGCAGTTCTTC.

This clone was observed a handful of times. The CDR3 nucleotides read TGTGCCAGTAGCCCGGGACTAGCGGTATACAATGAGCAGTTCTTC. Protein product: CASSPGLAVYNEQFF. The J gene is TRBJ2-1, the V gene TRBV19; 11 bases are shared with TRBD2. Germline V CDR1 and CDR2: LNHDA, SQIVND (reference sequence). Trimming cost V 6 bases and J 4 bases; bases outside gene matches: 5. The CDR3 extends over 15 amino acids.

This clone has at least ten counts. CDR3 residues: CASSLVGLAKQYF. DNA of the CDR3: TGTGCCAGCAGCTTAGTTGGCCTTGCCAAGCAGTACTTC. The rearrangement uses TRBV7-9 and TRBJ2-7; D unclear. V was trimmed by 1 base and J by 8 bases, leaving 12 bases between them. The germline V gene encodes CDR1 SEHNR and CDR2 FQNEAQ (reference sequence). The CDR3 contains 13 residues. The full variable domain, in which reference TRBV7-9 and TRBJ2-7 provide the parts outside the CDR3, is DTGVSQNPRHKITKRGQNVTFRCDPISEHNRLYWYRQTLGQGPEFLTYFQNEAQLEKSRLLSDRFSAERPKGSFSTLEIQRTEQGDSAMYLCASSLVGLAKQYFGPGTRLTVT.